Following are 18 T cell receptor beta chains from one sample sequenced in a study of T-cell memory formation after mild COVID-19. TCRdb re-called the 5' RACE reads through MiXCR, storing one row per CDR3 protein. The sample carries 200,000 to 250,000 distinct CDR3 sequences, roughly 30% recorded once. Sample: PBMCs or a T cell subset sorted from them (not recorded which). The receptors were gathered from an adult woman who had mild COVID-19 (a few samples of this study predate the infection). Cell type and time point are not known.

The chain has TRBV7-2 and TRBJ2-1, with D perhaps matching TRBD1 or TRBD2 (5 bases each). The CDR3 totals 17 residues. Germline V gene data show CDR1 as SGHTA and CDR2 as FQGNSA. V lost 4 bases, J lost 0 bases, and 16 bases lay in between. The CDR3 DNA reads as TGTGCCAGCAGCTCCGACTCCGGGACCCGCTCCTACAATGAGCAGTTCTTC. Its translation is CASSSDSGTRSYNEQFF.

The V gene is TRBV20-1, the J gene TRBJ2-7; 8 positions match TRBD2. Germline CDR1 is DFQATT and CDR2 is SNEGSKA (reference sequence). CDR3 length: 15 amino acids. J was trimmed by 2 bases and V by 0 bases; bases with no gene match: 6. The CDR3 nucleotides are TGCAGTGCTAGAGATTTTAGCGGGAACCCCTACGAGCAGTACTTC. Translation: CSARDFSGNPYEQYF.

The chain uses TRBV20-1 and TRBJ1-1; 7 bases line up with TRBD1. The CDR3 runs 14 residues. The ends lost 3 bases at V and 0 bases at J; junction bases unmatched: 4. The germline V gene encodes CDR1 DFQATT and CDR2 SNEGSKA (reference sequence). The CDR3, as DNA: TGCAGTGCTAGCCGGGGACAGTTGAACACTGAAGCTTTCTTT. It encodes CSASRGQLNTEAFF.

A few counts support this clonotype. V usage is TRBV5-1 and J usage is TRBJ2-3; D is uncertain. The V gene lost 0 bases and the J gene lost 6 bases, with 14 bases spanning the gap. Germline lookup yields CDR1 SGHRS and CDR2 YFSETQ. This CDR3 spans 15 amino acids. The DNA of the CDR3 is TGCGCCAGCAGCTTGGGGGCCTCGAGTTGGGATACGCAGTATTTT. It is translated as CASSLGASSWDTQYF.

The chain joins TRBV9 to TRBJ2-1; D might be TRBD1 or TRBD2, each matching 5 bases. V gave up 4 bases and J gave up 13 bases, with 27 bases separating them. Germline V gene data show CDR1 as SGDLS and CDR2 as YYNGEE. This CDR3 is 16 amino acids long. The CDR3 protein is CASSPQGRDHIKPQFF. The CDR3 DNA follows: TGTGCCAGCAGCCCTCAGGGCCGGGACCACATAAAACCCCAGTTCTTC.

This clonotype was counted between two and nine times. The rearrangement joins TRBV5-1 to TRBJ2-6; D may be TRBD1 or TRBD2 (5 bases each). Germline CDR1 SGHRS, CDR2 YFSETQ. The CDR3 sequence is 18 residues long. Trimming cost V 5 bases and J 0 bases, with 18 bases left between them. In DNA, the CDR3 is TGCGCCAGCAGTGCCTCCGGGACGGGACCCTCTGGGGCCAACGTCCTGACTTTC. This codes for CASSASGTGPSGANVLTF.

The chain carries TRBV3-1 and TRBJ2-1; possibly TRBD1 or TRBD2 for D (5 bases each). Germline V gene sequence: CDR1 LGHDT, CDR2 YNNKEL (reference sequence). The CDR3 covers 12 residues. V was shortened by 6 bases and J by 10 bases, with 13 bases between the two germline ends. The CDR3 nucleotides are TGTGCCAGCAGTTCTCCCGGGACCGAGCAGTTCTTC. It specifies CASSSPGTEQFF.

V is TRBV6-2 or TRBV6-3 and J is TRBJ2-7; 9 nucleotides agree with TRBD1. The CDR3 totals 16 residues. Per germline, CDR1 MNHEY and CDR2 SVGEGT. V lost 5 bases and J lost 4; bases outside the gene matches: 12. CDR3 sequence reads: CASSTLTPGTGYEQYF. The CDR3 nucleotides read TGTGCCAGCAGTACACTTACCCCAGGGACAGGGTACGAGCAGTACTTC.

This clonotype was counted between two and nine times. The chain combines TRBV12-3 or TRBV12-4 with TRBJ2-7; 7 nucleotides align to TRBD1. This CDR3 region has 14 residues. The V gene end was trimmed by 6 bases and the J gene end by 5 bases; junction bases not matched to a gene: 10. The CDR3 DNA sequence: TGTGCCAGCAGCCGCGGACAGGCTCCCGACGAGCAGTACTTC. Translated: CASSRGQAPDEQYF.

This sequence joins TRBV19 and TRBJ1-1, with D tentatively TRBD1 (5 bases). There are 13 residues in the CDR3. The germline gives CDR1 LNHDA, CDR2 SQIVND (reference sequence). V was trimmed by 7 bases and J by 3 bases, leaving 12 bases between them. As DNA, the CDR3 is TGTGCCAGTACCCGCGGGGCTTACACTGAAGCTTTCTTT. This translates into CASTRGAYTEAFF.

This clonotype was detected a few times. The gene calls are TRBV4-1 and TRBJ1-2; no firm D call. The CDR3 spans 16 residues. V lost 0 bases, J lost 4 bases, and 15 bases lay in between. Per germline, CDR1 MGHRA and CDR2 YSYEKL. CDR3 residues: CASSQDASRKAYGYTF. The CDR3, as DNA: TGCGCCAGCAGCCAAGATGCGTCGAGGAAAGCCTATGGCTACACCTTC.

V usage is TRBV2 and J usage is TRBJ2-4, with 15 bases identical to TRBD2. Germline CDR1 and CDR2: SNHLY and FYNNEI. Trimming cost V 5 bases and J 0 bases; bases outside gene matches: 5. The length of the CDR3 is 18 residues. CDR3 sequence: CASSTGLAGGLAKNIQYF. The CDR3 DNA reads TGTGCCAGCAGTACTGGACTAGCGGGAGGGCTAGCCAAAAACATTCAGTACTTC.

This clonotype was counted between two and nine times. This chain connects TRBV28 to TRBJ1-5; possibly TRBD1 for D (6 bases). V was trimmed by 3 bases and J by 0 bases, leaving 18 bases between them. CDR3 length equals 18 residues. CDR1 is MDHEN and CDR2 is SYDVKM in the germline V gene. The CDR3 DNA reads as TGTGCCAGCAGTTTCCCGCGAAACAGGGAGTATAGCAATCAGCCCCAGCATTTT. This translates into CASSFPRNREYSNQPQHF.

This clonotype was detected only a few times. The rearrangement links TRBV6-6 to TRBJ1-5, with D unresolved. Germline-derived CDR1 and CDR2 are MNHNY and SVGAGI (reference sequence). The CDR3 is 11 residues long. The V end lost 2 bases, the J end lost 11 bases, and 7 bases lay between the germline ends. The chain's CDR3 is CASSYGAAQHF. CDR3 DNA sequence: TGTGCCAGCAGTTACGGCGCAGCCCAGCATTTT.

V gene TRBV7-2 combines with J gene TRBJ2-5; TRBD2 matches 8 bases. This CDR3 has 15 residues. CDR1 is SGHTA, CDR2 FQGNSA, per germline. Trimming at V came to 5 bases and at J to 7 bases, leaving 12 bases not matched to a gene. CDR3 loop: CASSLGLAGGGTQYF. The CDR3 nucleotides read TGTGCCAGCAGCCTAGGACTAGCTGGGGGAGGGACCCAGTACTTC.

This rearrangement joins TRBV7-6 to TRBJ2-7, with 10 bases identical to TRBD2. Trimming took 5 bases from V and 3 from J; bases not matched to a gene: 7. The germline CDR1 and CDR2 sequences are SGHVS and FNYEAQ. The CDR3 spans 15 residues. As DNA, the CDR3 is TGTGCCAGCAGCGCACATAGCGGGAGGCTCTACGAGCAGTACTTC. Residues: CASSAHSGRLYEQYF.

This clonotype was detected only a few times. The chain has TRBV7-8 and TRBJ2-7, with D perhaps matching TRBD1 (5 bases). CDR1 is SGHVS, CDR2 FQNEAQ, per germline. The V end was cut by 5 bases, the J end by 2 bases, with 10 bases between. The CDR3 spans 13 residues. As DNA, the CDR3 is TGTGCCAGCAGCCAGGGTCCTACCTACGAGCAGTACTTC. Translation: CASSQGPTYEQYF.

The V gene is TRBV7-9, the J gene TRBJ1-1; no definite D call. Between the trimmed V and J ends, which lost 5 bases and 4 bases, there was a span of 14 bases. Germline values: CDR1 SEHNR, CDR2 FQNEAQ (reference sequence). The CDR3 runs to 14 residues. The CDR3 spells CASSTPVPGTEAFF. DNA of the CDR3: TGTGCCAGCAGCACACCGGTTCCGGGCACTGAAGCTTTCTTT.